Below, 8 T cell receptor beta chains from the same sample are listed, as sequenced in a study of blood T cell repertoires in COVID-19 (TCRdb year 2020). Preparation of the library involved the immunoSEQ multiplex PCR assay. TCRdb obtained this table from immuneACCESS and retained in-frame rearrangements with V and J assigned. These tables miss some clones; where compared with another copy, unresolved V genes account for less than half of the shortfall, and the remainder is unexplained. This sample holds roughly 330,000 clones; nearly 90% were observed only once. The ten largest clones represent less than 6% of the sample. Input material: PBMCs or T cells enriched from blood (not recorded which). These receptors all come from a woman aged 25 to 39 who had recovered from COVID-19.

The chain carries TRBV9 and TRBJ1-2; 7 nucleotides match TRBD1. CDR3 size: 16 residues. The J segment lost 1 base and the V segment lost 4 bases, leaving 10 bases of the junction unmatched. The germline gives CDR1 SGDLS, CDR2 YYNGEE. The CDR3 DNA is TGTGCCAGCAGCACACCCGGGACAGCCTTTAACTATGGCTACACCTTC. Amino acids: CASSTPGTAFNYGYTF.

This chain joins TRBV1 and TRBJ2-1; TRBD2 is the table's D call and was not checked against the DNA. TRBV1 constitutes a pseudogene. This CDR3 region has 16 residues. The CDR3 loop reads CTSTRTGLAAYGEQFF. The CDR3 coding sequence is TGCACCAGCACCCGAACGGGGCTAGCGGCTTACGGTGAGCAGTTCTTC.

V gene TRBV5-5 combines with J gene TRBJ2-6; tentatively, D is TRBD2 (5 bases). This CDR3 comprises 17 residues. Trimming pared 0 bases from V and 0 bases from J, leaving 10 bases between. The germline CDR1 and CDR2 sequences are SGHKS and YYEKEE (reference sequence). The CDR3 spells CASSLAGRDSGANVLTF. The CDR3 DNA reads TGTGCCAGCAGCTTGGCCGGTCGGGACTCTGGGGCCAACGTCCTGACTTTC.

This chain uses TRBV13 with TRBJ1-2, with D perhaps matching TRBD1 (6 bases). V was pared by 3 bases and J by 7 bases, with 18 bases between. Germline CDR1 is PRHDT and CDR2 is FYEKMQ (reference sequence). This CDR3 comprises 15 residues. The CDR3 bases are TGTGCCAGCAGCTTTGGCCCAGGGGTATCTTCTGGCTACACCTTC. Translated: CASSFGPGVSSGYTF. The full variable domain, its missing parts supplied by reference TRBV13 and TRBJ1-2, is AAGVIQSPRHLIKEKRETATLKCYPIPRHDTVYWYQQGPGQDPQFLISFYEKMQSDKGSIPDRFSAQQFSDYHSELNMSSLELGDSALYFCASSFGPGVSSGYTFGSGTRLTVV.

The chain combines TRBV19 with TRBJ1-1, with 10 nucleotides matching TRBD1. Germline-derived CDR1 and CDR2 are LNHDA and SQIVND (reference sequence). V dropped 10 bases and J dropped 6; count of bases not matched to a gene: 8. The CDR3 is made up of 13 amino acids. The CDR3 sequence: CATRQGAIAEAFF. The CDR3, as DNA: TGTGCCACGCGACAGGGGGCTATAGCTGAAGCTTTCTTT. The variable domain in full, completed from reference TRBV19 and TRBJ1-1, reads DGGITQSPKYLFRKEGQNVTLSCEQNLNHDAMYWYRQDPGQGLRLIYYSQIVNDFQKGDIAEGYSVSREKKESFPLTVTSAQKNPTAFYLCATRQGAIAEAFFGQGTRLTVV.

The CDR3 spells CASSAALLKDEQYF. The CDR3 nucleotides are TGTGCCAGCAGCGCCGCGCTGCTAAAAGACGAGCAGTACTTC. The chain uses TRBV7-9 and TRBJ2-7; D ambiguous. Germline V gene lookup returns CDR1 SEHNR and CDR2 FQNEAQ (reference sequence). Trimming took off 5 bases at V and 5 bases at J, with 16 bases between the two ends. CDR3 length: 14 residues.

This chain links TRBV3-1 (or the pseudogene TRBV3-2) with TRBJ1-6; 7 nucleotides match TRBD1. V dropped 1 base and J dropped 5; count of bases not matched to a gene: 8. Germline V lookup: CDR1 LGHDT, CDR2 YNNKEL (reference sequence). The CDR3 loop spans 17 amino acids. The DNA of the CDR3 is TGTGCCAGCAGCCAAGTGTCAGGGGGTTTCAATAATTCACCCCTCCACTTT. The encoded protein is CASSQVSGGFNNSPLHF.

V gene TRBV3-1 (or the pseudogene TRBV3-2) combines with J gene TRBJ1-1; 10 positions match TRBD1. Germline CDR1 and CDR2: LGHDT and YNNKEL (reference sequence). The CDR3 is 18 residues long. Losses at the gene ends were 4 bases for V and 3 bases for J; bases not matched to a gene: 14. CDR3 nucleotide sequence: TGTGCCAGCAGCCTCTATCCCTCCCCGACAGGGGGCTACACTGAAGCTTTCTTT. It is translated as CASSLYPSPTGGYTEAFF.